The next 8 T cell receptor beta chains were all read from a single sample in a study of blood T cells in healthy people across ages. A second PCR, run for roughly 7 to 12 cycles, used a sample-barcoded 5' primer plus a J-beta primer mix. MiXCR was run by TCRdb on the 5' RACE reads, yielding one entry per CDR3 protein. Counted here are under 1,000,000 distinct CDR3 sequences, 36% occurring once; the ten biggest clones make up roughly 13%. The sequencing sample was made of blood. These receptors were obtained from a man younger than 35 in good health.

To note about this clonotype: A much bigger clone sits one base away, suggesting this may be a read error. The chain has TRBV25-1 and TRBJ1-2, with D possibly matching TRBD1 (5 bases). Trimming removed 1 base at V and 8 bases at J, with 23 bases between. The CDR3 extends over 17 amino acids. Germline V gene sequence: CDR1 MGHDK, CDR2 SYGVNS. The CDR3 protein is CASSESRGTGLNRGYTF. In DNA form, the CDR3 reads TGTGCCAGCAGTGAATCGCGAGGAACAGGTTTGAATAGAGGCTACACCTTC.

Only a few counts were recorded for this clonotype. The chain carries TRBV5-1 and TRBJ1-6, with D unresolved. The V gene's germline CDR1 is SGHRS and CDR2 YFSETQ. CDR3 size: 13 residues. Trimming cost V 7 bases and J 9 bases, with 14 bases left between them. The CDR3 coding sequence is TGCGCCAGCTCCGCGGGGAGTGGTTCACCCCTCCACTTT. This gives the protein CASSAGSGSPLHF.

In its sample, this clonotype was seen many times. The rearrangement joins TRBV12-3 or TRBV12-4 to TRBJ2-3; possibly TRBD1 for D (6 bases). The CDR3 runs 16 residues. Trimming took off 6 bases at V and 1 base at J, with 17 bases between the two ends. The CDR3: CASRTNRVGGTDTQYF. The CDR3 coding sequence is TGTGCCAGCAGAACGAACAGGGTCGGGGGCACAGATACGCAGTATTTT.

This chain links TRBV12-3 or TRBV12-4 with TRBJ1-6; maybe TRBD1 (5 bases). The V end was cut by 6 bases, the J end by 9 bases, with 15 bases between. The CDR3 covers 14 residues. The CDR3 here is CASSLAPGGSPLHF. The CDR3 coding sequence is TGTGCCAGCAGCCTCGCGCCCGGGGGTTCACCCCTCCACTTT.

There are a few counts of this clonotype. The CDR3: CASSFQDSVNIQYF. The CDR3 region has the DNA TGTGCCAGCAGCTTTCAGGACAGCGTCAACATTCAGTACTTC. The rearrangement joins TRBV5-5 to TRBJ2-4, with D possibly being TRBD1 (6 bases). Germline V gene sequence: CDR1 SGHKS, CDR2 YYEKEE (reference sequence). This CDR3 contains 14 residues. V was cut by 2 bases and J by 7 bases, with 13 bases left in between. The full variable domain, with the rest looked up from reference TRBV5-5 and TRBJ2-4, is DAGVTQSPTHLIKTRGQQVTLRCSPISGHKSVSWYQQVLGQGPQFIFQYYEKEERGRGNFPDRFSARQFPNYSSELNVNALLLGDSALYLCASSFQDSVNIQYFGAGTRLSVL.

The chain couples TRBV7-2 to TRBJ2-1; D perhaps matches TRBD1 (5 bases). CDR3 length: 16 amino acids. The V end lost 4 bases, the J end lost 2 bases, and 15 bases lay between the germline ends. Germline values: CDR1 SGHTA, CDR2 FQGNSA. The chain's CDR3 is CASSYWVQATYNEQFF. The CDR3 coding sequence is TGTGCCAGCAGCTATTGGGTACAGGCAACCTACAATGAGCAGTTCTTC.

In this sample, this clonotype turned up many times. The V and J genes are TRBV5-5 and TRBJ2-1; D gene ambiguous. The CDR3 is 11 residues long. Germline V gene sequence: CDR1 SGHKS, CDR2 YYEKEE (reference sequence). The V end lost 2 bases, the J end lost 9 bases, and 6 bases lay between the germline ends. The CDR3 loop is CASSLTVEQFF. CDR3 nucleotides: TGTGCCAGCAGCTTAACCGTTGAGCAGTTCTTC. Drawing the rest from reference TRBV5-5 and TRBJ2-1, the complete variable domain is DAGVTQSPTHLIKTRGQQVTLRCSPISGHKSVSWYQQVLGQGPQFIFQYYEKEERGRGNFPDRFSARQFPNYSSELNVNALLLGDSALYLCASSLTVEQFFGPGTRLTVL.

This sequence joins TRBV29-1 and TRBJ2-1; D gene ambiguous. Germline assignment: CDR1 SQVTM and CDR2 ANQGSEA. The CDR3 has 11 amino acids. V was cut by 1 base and J by 12 bases, with 10 bases left in between. In DNA form, the CDR3 reads TGCAGCGTTGAAGTGGGCGGCACGCAGTTCTTC. Translating it yields CSVEVGGTQFF.